This TCR beta chain was sequenced in a study of patients and donors after allogeneic stem cell transplantation. There are 15 residues in the CDR3. The J segment lost 8 bases and the V segment lost 6 bases, leaving 13 bases of the junction unmatched. CDR1 and CDR2 (germline): LGHNA, YSLEER. TCRdb reprocessed the RT-PCR reads via MiXCR and lists one record per CDR3 protein. This sample has about a million distinct CDR3 sequences, with about 20% found just once. This clonotype came up a few times. The sequence was collected from a human donor who was either an allogeneic HSCT recipient or a stem cell or donor lymphocyte infusion donor (not recorded which). It is not recorded whose cells these are; they may come from a transplant donor. The chain recombines TRBV4-3 with TRBJ2-1, with TRBD1 matching 7 bases. The sample was blood, either unsorted or a sorted T cell fraction (not recorded which). The CDR3 DNA reads as TGCGCCAGCAGGGCAAGACCGGGACAGCCAGATGAGCAGTTCTTC. Protein product: CASRARPGQPDEQFF.